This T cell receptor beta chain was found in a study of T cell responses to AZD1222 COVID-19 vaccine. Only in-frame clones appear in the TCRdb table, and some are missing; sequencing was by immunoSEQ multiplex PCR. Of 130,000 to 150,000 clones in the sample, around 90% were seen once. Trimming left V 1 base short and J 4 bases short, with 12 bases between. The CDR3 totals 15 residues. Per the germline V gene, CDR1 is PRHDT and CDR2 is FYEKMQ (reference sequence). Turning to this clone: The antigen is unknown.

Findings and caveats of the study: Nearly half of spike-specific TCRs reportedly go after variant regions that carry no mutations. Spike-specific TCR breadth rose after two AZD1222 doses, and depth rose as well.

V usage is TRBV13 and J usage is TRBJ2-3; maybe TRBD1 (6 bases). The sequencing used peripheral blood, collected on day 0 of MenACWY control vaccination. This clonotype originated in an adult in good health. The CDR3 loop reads CASSLVLGASDTQYF. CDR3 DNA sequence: TGTGCCAGCAGCTTAGTATTGGGGGCGTCAGATACGCAGTATTTT.